These 12 T cell receptor beta chains were all obtained from the same sample, sequenced in a study of identical twins. TCRdb independently ran MiXCR on the 5' RACE reads; one entry per CDR3 protein. Among 1.5 million or so distinct CDR3 sequences listed, roughly 35% were seen once. Sequenced input: cord blood. Receptor source: a newborn girl in good health.

The rearrangement links TRBV2 to TRBJ2-2; 15 bases agree with TRBD2. The CDR3 runs to 17 residues. V shed 5 bases, J shed 0 bases, and the junction held 1 base outside the gene matches. CDR1 is SNHLY, CDR2 FYNNEI, per germline. CDR3 DNA sequence: TGTGCCAGCAGTCGGACTAGCGGGGGGGCGAACACCGGGGAGCTGTTTTTT. It translates to CASSRTSGGANTGELFF.

This chain connects TRBV29-1 to TRBJ2-1; D is perhaps TRBD2 (5 bases). The V gene lost 8 bases and the J gene lost 6 bases, with 11 bases spanning the gap. The CDR3 spans 11 residues. CDR1 and CDR2 (germline): SQVTM, ANQGSEA. The CDR3 DNA reads as TGCAGCCCTTTCCGGGGCAATGAGCAGTTCTTC. It encodes CSPFRGNEQFF.

The table lists this clonotype with a few counts. The chain employs TRBV6-5 and TRBJ1-1; 10 positions agree with TRBD1. V gave up 6 bases and J gave up 4 bases; unmatched junction bases: 5. The CDR3 loop spans 14 amino acids. Germline CDR1 reads MNHEY; CDR2 reads SVGAGI. The CDR3 nucleotides are TGTGCCAGCAGGGGGACAGGGGATCGCACTGAAGCTTTCTTT. Encoded protein: CASRGTGDRTEAFF.

The chain couples TRBV20-1 to TRBJ2-7; D is unresolved. Trimming took off 4 bases at V and 2 bases at J, with 15 bases between the two ends. Germline V gene sequence: CDR1 DFQATT, CDR2 SNEGSKA (reference sequence). The CDR3 consists of 14 residues. CDR3 region: CSATSVSLPYEQYF. The CDR3 DNA follows: TGCAGTGCTACCTCGGTCAGCCTACCCTACGAGCAGTACTTC.

The chain carries TRBV28 and TRBJ2-1; 10 positions match TRBD2. After removal of 2 bases from V and 6 bases from J, the junction contained 10 bases not matched to a gene. CDR3 size: 17 residues. The germline CDR1 and CDR2 sequences are MDHEN and SYDVKM. The CDR3 bases are TGTGCCAGCAGTTTAAACAGACTAGCGGGCATTTTCAATGAGCAGTTCTTC. It encodes CASSLNRLAGIFNEQFF.

This clonotype has a handful of counts. V is TRBV24-1 and J is TRBJ2-1; TRBD2 matches 10 bases. The CDR3 loop spans 14 amino acids. J was trimmed by 5 bases and V by 6 bases; bases with no gene match: 3. Per the germline V gene, CDR1 is KGHDR and CDR2 is SFDVKD. CDR3 in DNA: TGTGCCACCAGTCTAGCGGGAGCTGACAATGAGCAGTTCTTC. The encoded protein is CATSLAGADNEQFF.

This clonotype was counted a few times. The chain uses TRBV28 and TRBJ2-7; D unresolved. There are 12 residues in the CDR3. V gave up 10 bases and J gave up 4 bases, with 14 bases separating them. In germline, CDR1 is MDHEN, CDR2 SYDVKM. CDR3 protein: CATALQWYEQYF. CDR3 DNA: TGTGCCACCGCGCTCCAGTGGTACGAGCAGTACTTC.

This clonotype appeared a few times. The chain is built from TRBV11-2 and TRBJ2-1; TRBD2 agrees at 9 bases. The CDR3 spans 16 residues. V shed 4 bases, J shed 4 bases, and the junction held 8 bases outside the gene matches. From germline, CDR1 is SGHAT and CDR2 FQNNGV. The CDR3 DNA reads TGTGCCAGCAGCTGGATAAAGCGGGGGGATTACAATGAGCAGTTCTTC. Translating it yields CASSWIKRGDYNEQFF.

The chain carries TRBV21-1 and TRBJ2-1; no DNA check was done on the table's D call, TRBD2. TRBV21-1 is a documented pseudogene. This CDR3 has 15 residues. The DNA for the CDR3 is TGTGCCAGCAGCAAAGAGGCCACTCGCGGTAATGAGCAGTTCTTC. Translating it yields CASSKEATRGNEQFF.

This sequence joins TRBV3-1 and TRBJ2-3; perhaps D is TRBD1 or TRBD2 (5 bases each). V lost 0 bases and J lost 6, with 10 bases in between. Germline CDR1 reads LGHDT; CDR2 reads YNNKEL (reference sequence). The CDR3 length is 14 residues. In DNA form, the CDR3 reads TGTGCCAGCAGCCAAGATCGGGACGTGGATACGCAGTATTTT. It codes for CASSQDRDVDTQYF.

This clonotype was picked up a small number of times. The CDR3 spells CASSEQGMGGYTF. DNA of the CDR3: TGTGCCAGCAGCGAACAGGGAATGGGTGGCTACACCTTC. The V and J genes are TRBV6-5 and TRBJ1-2, with TRBD1 as a possible D gene (6 bases). V was pared by 6 bases and J by 7 bases, with 15 bases between. The CDR3 totals 13 residues. Germline V lookup: CDR1 MNHEY, CDR2 SVGAGI.

V and J are TRBV28 and TRBJ1-2, with D unclear. V gave up 5 bases and J gave up 5 bases, with 18 bases separating them. The CDR3 spans 15 residues. Germline CDR1 reads MDHEN; CDR2 reads SYDVKM. CDR3 loop: CASSPPYNTDYGYTF. CDR3 nucleotide sequence: TGTGCCAGCAGTCCCCCATACAATACCGATTATGGCTACACCTTC.